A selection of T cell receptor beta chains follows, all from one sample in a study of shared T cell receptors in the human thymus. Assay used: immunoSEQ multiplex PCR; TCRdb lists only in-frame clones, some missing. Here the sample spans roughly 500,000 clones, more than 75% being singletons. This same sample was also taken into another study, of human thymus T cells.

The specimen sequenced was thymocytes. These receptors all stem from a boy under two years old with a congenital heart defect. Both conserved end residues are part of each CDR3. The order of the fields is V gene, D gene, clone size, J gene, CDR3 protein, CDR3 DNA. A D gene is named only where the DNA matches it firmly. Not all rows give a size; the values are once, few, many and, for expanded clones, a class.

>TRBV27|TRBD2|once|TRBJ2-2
CASTPQRGTGELFF
TGTGCCAGCACTCCGCAGCGGGGAACCGGGGAGCTGTTTTTT
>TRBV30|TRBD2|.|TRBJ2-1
CAWSVRLADYNEQFF
TGTGCCTGGAGTGTGCGGCTAGCGGACTACAATGAGCAGTTCTTC
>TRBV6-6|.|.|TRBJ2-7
CASSYQGFGEQYF
TGTGCCAGCAGTTACCAGGGGTTCGGAGAGCAGTACTTC
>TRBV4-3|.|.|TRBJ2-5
CASSQVLWGRVTQYF
TGCGCCAGCAGCCAAGTGCTCTGGGGGCGGGTGACCCAGTACTTC
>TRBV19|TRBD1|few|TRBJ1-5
CASSARTGDDNQPQHF
TGTGCCAGTAGTGCTCGGACAGGGGACGACAATCAGCCCCAGCATTTT
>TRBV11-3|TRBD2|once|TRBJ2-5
CASSSSQRSGGVQETQYF
TGTGCCAGCAGCTCGTCACAACGTAGCGGGGGGGTCCAAGAGACCCAGTACTTC
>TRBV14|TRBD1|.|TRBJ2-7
CASSHRQGALYEQYF
TGTGCCAGCAGCCATAGACAGGGGGCCCTCTACGAGCAGTACTTC
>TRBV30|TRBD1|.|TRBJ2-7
CAWSVGGSSYEQYF
TGTGCCTGGAGTGTAGGGGGCTCCTCCTACGAGCAGTACTTC
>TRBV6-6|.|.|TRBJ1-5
CASSYTSPNQPQHF
TGTGCCAGCAGTTATACAAGTCCCAATCAGCCCCAGCATTTT
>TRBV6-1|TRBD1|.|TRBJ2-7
CASSLDRGNSYEQYF
TGTGCCAGCAGTTTGGACAGGGGGAATTCCTACGAGCAGTACTTC
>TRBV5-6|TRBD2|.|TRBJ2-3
CASSLVSGTTITDTQYF
TGTGCCAGCAGCTTGGTTTCGGGGACTACGATAACAGATACGCAGTATTTT
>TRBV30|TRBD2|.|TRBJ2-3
CAWTSSGRVDTQYF
TGTGCCTGGACCTCTAGCGGGAGGGTAGATACGCAGTATTTT
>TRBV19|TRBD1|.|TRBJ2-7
CASSSAPSPSGQGLREQYF
TGTGCCAGTAGTTCCGCCCCCTCCCCCTCGGGACAGGGGCTTCGCGAGCAGTACTTC
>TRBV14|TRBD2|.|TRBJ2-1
CASSPLAGDSEQFF
TGTGCCAGCAGCCCGCTAGCGGGAGATTCTGAGCAGTTCTTC